This entry lists 5 T cell receptor beta chains sequenced from one sample in a study of T-cell reconstitution after alpha-beta-depleted transplantation in children. Construction of the TCRbeta library involved unique molecular identifiers. TCRdb reprocessed the PCR reads with MiXCR, giving one entry per CDR3 protein. The table shows about 72,000 distinct CDR3 sequences, with 5.5% to 7.5% occurring only once. Sequenced material: PBMCs from the stem cell graft donor, taken from the stem cell graft. These receptors all come from a human donor who donated a stem cell graft to a child with acute lymphoblastic leukemia.

The genes are TRBV6-5 and TRBJ1-1; D remains ambiguous. Germline CDR1 MNHEY, CDR2 SVGAGI. V shed 2 bases and J shed 6 bases, with 7 bases lying between them. There are 12 residues in the CDR3. CDR3 DNA: TGTGCCAGCAGTTACGGGGAATCTGAAGCTTTCTTT. The encoded protein is CASSYGESEAFF.

This clonotype was observed many times. The chain has TRBV20-1 and TRBJ2-3; TRBD1 aligns across 8 bases. Trimming at V came to 6 bases and at J to 6 bases, leaving 8 bases not matched to a gene. The CDR3 covers 13 residues. Germline CDR1 is DFQATT and CDR2 is SNEGSKA (reference sequence). In DNA form, the CDR3 reads TGCAGTGCGAGCGGACAGGGCGGGGATACGCAGTATTTT. It specifies CSASGQGGDTQYF.

This clonotype was observed many times. The CDR3 loop reads CASSPGDRGFAETQYF. The CDR3 DNA sequence: TGTGCCAGCAGTCCCGGGGACAGGGGTTTCGCAGAGACCCAGTACTTC. The rearrangement links TRBV12-3 or TRBV12-4 to TRBJ2-5; 10 bases match TRBD1. V trimming: 5 bases; J trimming: 4 bases; junction bases outside the gene matches: 10. The CDR3 contains 16 residues.

The CDR3 region is CSTNSANTIYF. The CDR3 DNA is TGCAGTACAAACTCTGCGAACACCATATATTTT. The J gene is TRBJ1-3, the V gene TRBV20-1, with unresolved D. Trimming left V 8 bases short and J 7 bases short, with 12 bases between. The CDR3 runs 11 residues. CDR1 is DFQATT and CDR2 is SNEGSKA in the germline V gene (reference sequence).

This clonotype was seen ten or more times. This rearrangement joins TRBV15 to TRBJ1-1; perhaps TRBD1 as D (5 bases). In germline, CDR1 is LNHNV, CDR2 YYDKDF (reference sequence). The V end was cut by 1 base, the J end by 3 bases, with 18 bases between. The CDR3 has 17 amino acids. The DNA of the CDR3 is TGTGCCACCAGCAGAGGGGGGACCGCAATTGGAGACACTGAAGCTTTCTTT. This encodes CATSRGGTAIGDTEAFF.